This entry lists 16 T cell receptor beta chains sequenced from one sample in a study of blood T cell repertoires in COVID-19. Sequencing used immunoSEQ multiplex PCR; TCRdb keeps in-frame clones, though not all of them. Among tens of thousands of clones listed, around four fifths were seen once. Sequencing was performed on peripheral blood. The receptor set was obtained from a woman in her sixties or seventies with active or convalescent COVID-19.

A few counts support this clone. The chain recombines TRBV6-1 with TRBJ2-7; 8 bases map to TRBD1. The V segment lost 2 bases and the J segment 6 bases; nucleotides outside the gene matches: 3. The germline CDR1 and CDR2 sequences are MNHNS and SASEGT. The CDR3 is 13 residues long. The CDR3, as DNA: TGTGCCAGCAGTGAAACGACAGGGGCCGAGCAGTACTTC. As protein: CASSETTGAEQYF.

The V call is TRBV10-3, the J call TRBJ1-3; weak D call: TRBD1 (5 bases). V lost 1 base to trimming and J lost 8 bases, with 9 bases between them. Germline CDR1 ENHRY, CDR2 SYGVKD. The CDR3 sequence is 13 residues long. The CDR3 sequence is CAISELRGDTIYF. The CDR3 coding sequence is TGTGCCATCAGTGAGTTACGGGGGGACACCATATATTTT.

The chain combines TRBV7-8 with TRBJ2-5, with TRBD2 matching over 13 bases. The J segment lost 7 bases and the V segment lost 5 bases, leaving 13 bases of the junction unmatched. The CDR3 extends over 17 amino acids. Germline V gives CDR1 SGHVS, CDR2 FQNEAQ. For the CDR3, the DNA is TGTGCCAGCAGCCGAGGACTAGCGGGGGCGGGTGAAGTGACCCAGTACTTC. This encodes CASSRGLAGAGEVTQYF.

CDR3 in amino acids: CASSRGRGANRGEQFF. DNA for the CDR3: TGTGCCAGCAGCCGAGGGAGGGGCGCTAATCGGGGTGAGCAGTTCTTC. V usage is TRBV5-6 and J usage is TRBJ2-1; 7 bases are a match to TRBD2. The CDR3 length is 16 residues. Germline V gives CDR1 SGHDT, CDR2 YYEEEE. Trimming removed 4 bases from V and 9 bases from J; junction bases left unmatched: 16. Full variable domain (outside the CDR3, taken from reference TRBV5-6 and TRBJ2-1): DAGVTQSPTHLIKTRGQQVTLRCSPKSGHDTVSWYQQALGQGPQFIFQYYEEEERQRGNFPDRFSGHQFPNYSSELNVNALLLGDSALYLCASSRGRGANRGEQFFGPGTRLTVL.

This chain joins TRBV6-5 and TRBJ1-4; D unresolved. V was trimmed by 2 bases and J by 6 bases, leaving 16 bases between them. CDR3 length equals 16 residues. The germline V gene has CDR1 MNHEY and CDR2 SVGAGI. DNA of the CDR3: TGTGCCAGCAGTTACCAAGACGGACTCTGGGATGAAAAACTGTTTTTT. Protein product: CASSYQDGLWDEKLFF.

V and J are TRBV5-4 and TRBJ2-5, with TRBD2 matching 8 bases. From germline, CDR1 is SGHNT and CDR2 YYREEE (reference sequence). The CDR3 has 14 amino acids. V lost 4 bases and J lost 2; bases outside the gene matches: 4. CDR3: CASSRGGLQETQYF. As DNA, the CDR3 is TGTGCCAGCAGCCGGGGGGGGCTACAAGAGACCCAGTACTTC.

This chain links TRBV18 with TRBJ1-6, with 8 nucleotides matching TRBD1. This CDR3 spans 13 amino acids. The V gene's germline CDR1 is KGHSH and CDR2 LQKENI. After removal of 3 bases from V and 14 bases from J, the junction contained 6 bases not matched to a gene. CDR3 sequence (DNA): TGTGCCAGCTCACCGGGACAGGATGGGTCCCTCCACTTT. It specifies CASSPGQDGSLHF. Combining the CDR3 with reference TRBV18 and TRBJ1-6 gives the whole variable domain NAGVMQNPRHLVRRRGQEARLRCSPMKGHSHVYWYRQLPEEGLKFMVYLQKENIIDESGMPKERFSAEFPKEGPSILRIQQVVRGDSAAYFCASSPGQDGSLHFGNGTRLTVT.

This chain connects TRBV12-3 or TRBV12-4 to TRBJ1-1, with D maybe TRBD1 (5 bases). CDR3 length equals 13 residues. The V and J ends lost 4 bases and 5 bases respectively, with 11 bases between them. The CDR3, as DNA: TGTGCCAGCAGTTCATACAGGATTACTGAAGCTTTCTTT. This encodes CASSSYRITEAFF.

The chain is built from TRBV28 and TRBJ2-7, with no clear D. From germline, CDR1 is MDHEN and CDR2 SYDVKM. V was cut by 5 bases and J by 4 bases, with 12 bases left in between. This CDR3 is built from 13 residues. Written as DNA, the CDR3 is TGTGCCAGCAGTCTCAAGGCCGGGTACGAGCAGTACTTC. Amino acids: CASSLKAGYEQYF.

The chain has TRBV5-5 and TRBJ2-2; 11 bases map to TRBD2. The CDR3 consists of 16 residues. Trimming took 2 bases from V and 1 from J; bases not matched to a gene: 1. Germline CDR1 reads SGHKS; CDR2 reads YYEKEE (reference sequence). The CDR3 DNA reads TGTGCCAGCAGCTTCCTAGCGGGGGGGAACACCGGGGAGCTGTTTTTT. The encoded protein is CASSFLAGGNTGELFF.

The CDR3, as DNA: TGCAGCGTCGCCTCCCTCAGGGATGGCTACACCTTC. This codes for CSVASLRDGYTF. The chain joins TRBV29-1 to TRBJ1-2; tentative D call: TRBD1 (5 bases). The CDR3 has 12 residues. Trimming shortened V by 6 bases and J by 6 bases, and 14 bases separated the two germline ends. Germline lookup yields CDR1 SQVTM and CDR2 ANQGSEA.

The chain has TRBV23-1 and TRBJ1-6, with 7 bases matching TRBD1. TRBV23-1 is marked as an open reading frame, function uncertain. This CDR3 has 15 residues. V was clipped by 7 bases and J by 7 bases; unmatched bases: 10. CDR3 protein: CASTPLGQLNSPLHF. For the CDR3, the DNA is TGCGCCAGCACCCCTCTGGGACAGCTAAATTCACCCCTCCACTTT.

The rearrangement joins TRBV29-1 to TRBJ2-5; 7 bases are a match to TRBD1. This CDR3 spans 13 amino acids. The ends lost 6 bases at V and 2 bases at J; junction bases unmatched: 6. CDR1 is SQVTM and CDR2 is ANQGSEA in the germline V gene. The CDR3, as DNA: TGCAGCGTGGGACAGCGACTTCAAGAGACCCAGTACTTC. This codes for CSVGQRLQETQYF.

This clone was picked up one time. This rearrangement joins TRBV14 to TRBJ2-3, with 11 nucleotides matching TRBD1. CDR1 and CDR2 (germline): SGHDN, FVKESK. J lost 4 bases, V lost 1 base, and 1 base had no gene match. The CDR3 has 15 residues. The CDR3 sequence: CASSQGTGGPDTQYF. The CDR3 DNA sequence: TGTGCCAGCAGCCAAGGGACAGGGGGCCCAGATACGCAGTATTTT. Supplemented by reference TRBV14 and TRBJ2-3, the full variable domain reads EAGVTQFPSHSVIEKGQTVTLRCDPISGHDNLYWYRRVMGKEIKFLLHFVKESKQDESGMPNNRFLAERTGGTYSTLKVQPAELEDSGVYFCASSQGTGGPDTQYFGPGTRLTVL.

The table lists this clone with a few counts. This chain links TRBV27 with TRBJ1-6; 11 nucleotides agree with TRBD1. CDR1 is MNHEY and CDR2 is SMNVEV in the germline V gene (reference sequence). Trimming cost V 6 bases and J 7 bases; bases outside gene matches: 8. This CDR3 has 16 residues. CDR3 bases: TGTGCCAGCAGCTCCCACCGGGACAGGGGGAATTCACCCCTCCACTTT. As protein: CASSSHRDRGNSPLHF.

This chain uses TRBV5-1 with TRBJ2-6; D is ambiguous. The length of the CDR3 is 15 residues. Germline V gene lookup returns CDR1 SGHRS and CDR2 YFSETQ. V lost 4 bases and J 0 bases, leaving 8 bases between the germline ends. The CDR3 loop reads CASSPGSSGANVLTF. The CDR3 nucleotides are TGCGCCAGCAGCCCCGGGTCCTCTGGGGCCAACGTCCTGACTTTC.